These 11 T cell receptor beta chains were sequenced from one sample in a study of T cell responses to AZD1222 COVID-19 vaccine. The data were produced by immunoSEQ multiplex PCR, yet TCRdb's version contains in-frame clones alone and is incomplete. The sample carries around 170,000 clones, almost 90% recorded once. The sequenced sample was peripheral blood, obtained 28 days after the second AZD1222 dose. All receptors come from an adult who received the AZD1222 COVID-19 vaccine.

The J gene is TRBJ1-3, the V gene TRBV5-1; 7 nucleotides agree with TRBD1. Unmatched junction bases numbered 5, after V lost 0 bases and J lost 5 bases. In germline, CDR1 is SGHRS, CDR2 YFSETQ. There are 15 residues in the CDR3. For the CDR3, the DNA is TGCGCCAGCAGCTTGGAGAGGACAGGCCGAAACACCATATATTTT. Amino acids: CASSLERTGRNTIYF.

This clone came up a few times. The J gene is TRBJ1-2, the V gene TRBV30; perhaps TRBD1 as D (6 bases). Germline CDR1 and CDR2: GTSNPN and SVGIG (reference sequence). The CDR3 contains 13 residues. V was shortened by 4 bases and J by 4 bases, with 13 bases between the two germline ends. The CDR3 protein is CAWTRGQFYGYTF. CDR3 nucleotide sequence: TGTGCCTGGACCCGAGGACAGTTCTATGGCTACACCTTC.

The J gene is TRBJ2-7, the V gene TRBV4-3, with D possibly being TRBD1 (6 bases). Germline loops: CDR1 LGHNA, CDR2 YSLEER. V shed 0 bases and J shed 4 bases, with 10 bases lying between them. There are 14 residues in the CDR3. CDR3 protein: CASSQDWGTYEQYF. The CDR3 DNA sequence: TGCGCCAGCAGCCAAGATTGGGGGACATACGAGCAGTACTTC.

V and J are TRBV19 and TRBJ1-3; TRBD1 agrees at 8 bases. The germline V gene encodes CDR1 LNHDA and CDR2 SQIVND (reference sequence). V shed 4 bases, J shed 1 base, and the junction held 9 bases outside the gene matches. This CDR3 region has 17 residues. CDR3 protein: CASSKHSDRVSGNTIYF. In nucleotides, the CDR3 is TGTGCCAGTAGTAAGCATTCGGACAGGGTGTCTGGAAACACCATATATTTT.

The CDR3 protein is CASSRSGVQGGAYNSPLHF. The DNA of the CDR3 is TGTGCCAGCAGTCGTAGTGGCGTACAGGGGGGAGCATATAATTCACCCCTCCACTTT. The chain uses TRBV6-6 and TRBJ1-6; 8 bases match TRBD1. Germline CDR1 MNHNY, CDR2 SVGAGI (reference sequence). This CDR3 has 19 residues. The V segment lost 5 bases and the J segment 4 bases; nucleotides outside the gene matches: 16.

With regard to this clone: The junction and the germline gene differ at one end; a read error may be behind it. This chain joins TRBV7-8 and TRBJ1-1; D gene uncertain. Germline V gene lookup returns CDR1 SGHVS and CDR2 FQNEAQ. CDR3 length equals 11 residues. CDR3: CASGFNTEAFF. In nucleotides, the CDR3 is TGTGCCAGCGGCTTCAACACTGAAGCTTTCTTT.

With respect to this clone: This CDR3 is also generated by other DNA sequences in the sample. The chain is built from TRBV7-2 and TRBJ2-3; D gene unclear. Trimming stripped 2 bases from V and 1 base from J, with 4 bases between. The germline gives CDR1 SGHTA, CDR2 FQGNSA. The CDR3 totals 13 residues. CDR3 loop: CASSLLGTDTQYF. DNA for the CDR3: TGTGCCAGCAGCTTACTGGGCACAGATACGCAGTATTTT.

The chain has TRBV28 and TRBJ2-5; the match to TRBD2 covers 12 bases. The germline CDR1 and CDR2 sequences are MDHEN and SYDVKM. The CDR3 has 16 residues. V trimming: 4 bases; J trimming: 1 base; junction bases outside the gene matches: 4. Here the CDR3 DNA reads TGTGCCAGCAGTTCGACTAGCGGGGGACCCCAAGAGACCCAGTACTTC. Residues: CASSSTSGGPQETQYF.

This clone was found once. The chain is built from TRBV9 and TRBJ1-5; 7 bases match TRBD1. This CDR3 is 16 amino acids long. CDR1 is SGDLS, CDR2 YYNGEE, per germline. With 0 bases clipped from V and 1 base from J, the junction kept 4 bases outside the gene matches. The CDR3 reads CASSVGSGGSNQPQHF. Written as DNA, the CDR3 is TGTGCCAGCAGCGTAGGGTCAGGGGGGAGCAATCAGCCCCAGCATTTT.

This chain joins TRBV6-4 and TRBJ1-4; D unresolved. The CDR3 contains 15 residues. V lost 5 bases and J 5 bases, leaving 15 bases between the germline ends. Germline CDR1 reads MRHNA; CDR2 reads SNTAGT. The chain's CDR3 is CASSPSPGANEKLFF. The CDR3 bases are TGTGCCAGCAGTCCATCACCGGGCGCAAATGAAAAACTGTTTTTT.

This rearrangement joins TRBV5-4 to TRBJ1-2, with 7 bases aligning to TRBD1. Germline CDR1 is SGHNT and CDR2 is YYREEE (reference sequence). The CDR3 length is 16 residues. The V gene end was trimmed by 5 bases and the J gene end by 8 bases; junction bases not matched to a gene: 18. Here the CDR3 DNA reads TGTGCCAGCAGTCGACAGGGTCTGGGATCGAGTAGGGGCTACACCTTC. Translating gives CASSRQGLGSSRGYTF.